The entry that follows covers one T cell receptor (beta chain) sequence. The antigen is undetermined. This record belongs to a study of T cell repertoires in cytomegalovirus infection. Overall study: Recently identified HLA-C-restricted and well-studied HLA-B-restricted CMV epitopes were used.

Trimming removed 0 bases at V and 5 bases at J, with 13 bases between. The germline CDR1 and CDR2 sequences are MGHRA and YSYEKL. This CDR3 region has 15 residues. MiXCR was run by TCRdb on the reads, yielding one entry per CDR3 protein. The table has fewer than 900,000 distinct CDR3 sequences, almost 30% seen once; the top ten hold less than 15%. The TCR sequence derives from a human donor in good health (CMV status not recorded). Some clones in this sample may be carry-over from other donors' samples. Material: cultured CD8+ T cells from PBMCs, obtained from culture after CMV antigen stimulation. The chain links TRBV4-1 to TRBJ2-5; tentatively, D is TRBD2 (5 bases). CDR3 DNA sequence: TGCGCCAGCAGCCAAGATAGCCTAGCATTGGAGACCCAGTACTTC. Its translation is CASSQDSLALETQYF.